This T cell receptor beta chain emerged from a study of tumor-infiltrating lymphocytes in primary liver carcinoma. As concerns this clonotype: Its antigen remains unknown. Germline and junction disagree at one end, which may indicate a read error.

This CDR3 region has 16 residues. Germline CDR1 reads SGHDT; CDR2 reads YYEEEE. A primer matching the constant region was used to make TCR beta cDNA from 500 to 650 ng of total RNA. Amplification in three nested multiplex PCR rounds with slightly modified ARM-PCR gave rise to TCR beta libraries. The first two PCR rounds used TRBV1-TRBV30 primers with a Cbeta primer, around 10 cycles each. TCRdb re-derived calls from the multiplex PCR reads in MiXCR, one entry per CDR3 protein. The data show some 190,000 distinct CDR3 sequences, about 85% seen once. The source material, about 18-33 mg of unsorted bulk tissue, was used to co-extract RNA and DNA. Each individual tumor supplied samples from five separate regions. Study outcomes and limitations: Pairs comparing tumor with adjacent tissue or blood overlapped less than pairs drawn from tumor regions. Present in all five tumor regions were only about 7-25% of the top clones. Tumors significantly exceeded blood in top-250-clone fraction (p = 0.039).

The chain uses TRBV5-6 and TRBJ2-7; possibly TRBD2 for D (6 bases). The origin of this receptor is a man aged 35-49 years with primary liver carcinoma and hepatitis B virus infection. Sequenced sample: tumor tissue from primary liver carcinoma. The CDR3 nucleotides read TGTACCAGCAGCTTGTCGGGGGTAGCTTGCATCTACGAGCAGTACTTC. Amino acid sequence: CTSSLSGVACIYEQYF.